This entry is about one T cell receptor (beta chain). This clonotype was observed many times. There is no known antigen for this receptor. Nothing much larger sits one base from this clone, and base qualities are not available. These data are taken from a study of early T cells in non-severe SARS-CoV-2 infection (dated by TCRdb to 2020 to 2023). General notes on the study: Because TCR sequencing relied on bulk RNA taken from unsorted whole blood, pairing of alpha and beta chains was not possible. Broad study findings and their caveats: VDJdb matching was skewed toward anti-spike CD8 responses, so virus-specific expansions were likely underestimated and private and CD4 specificities were missed.

V gives up 6 bases and J gives up 0 bases, and the segment between their germline ends measures 9 bases. The germline V gene specifies SGHAT as CDR1 and FQNNGV as CDR2. The CDR3 goes from the cysteine to the phenylalanine over 15 residues. Just the 45-base CDR3 DNA is kept, in frame starting at base 1. Set within a cohort of healthcare workers in London, UK, this nested case-control study involved weekly PCR testing of nasopharyngeal swabs along with blood sampling. Healthcare workers were recruited during the week of the UK lockdown, between 23 and 31 March 2020, and followed weekly for up to about 15 weeks. Library preparation used 5' RACE. Sequenced using a NextSeq 500. Unique molecular identifiers were attached to individual cDNA molecules in the TCR library protocol so that sequencing error and PCR bias could be corrected. TCR alpha and beta chains were both sequenced, and the abundances of alpha and beta sequences in each sample were closely correlated with each other. Processing in the source paper ran as follows. Decombinator V4 was used to perform V gene, J gene and CDR3 annotation of TCR sequences. TCRs were defined as expanded if a significant change between any two time points was detected under a Poisson model with p below 0.0001. TCR abundances were normalised to the total number of TCRs sequenced per sample and were expressed as counts per million. MAIT TCRs were defined by TRAV1-2 paired with TRAJ12, TRAJ20 or TRAJ33, and iNKT TCRs by TRAV10 paired with TRAJ18. VDJdb, accessed 1 November 2021, was searched for CMV, EBV and SARS-CoV-2 annotated TCRs, excluding TCRs annotated for multiple antigens. TCRdb took the public reads, trimmed them with fastp at Q25, ran MiXCR for clone calling and kept in-frame beta chains. Duplicate CDR3 protein sequences are folded into a single record with the most common DNA and genes. These V and J calls rely on TCRdb rather than the paper's analysis. The sample profile shows approximately 50,000 distinct CDR3 sequences; about 9.3% of them were found once. The ten largest clones capture about 15% of the sample.

The specimen sequenced was whole blood. The V and J segments used are TRBV11-2 and TRBJ2-6; the D gene is not confidently resolved. This sequence was found in an adult who was a healthcare worker with PCR-confirmed SARS-CoV-2 infection or an uninfected control (not recorded which). The CDR3 loop reads CASRLSGSGANVLTF. The nucleotides read TGTGCCAGCAGATTGAGTGGCTCTGGGGCCAACGTCCTGACTTTC.